The 3 T cell receptor beta chains below come from one sample, sequenced in a study of early T cells in non-severe SARS-CoV-2 infection (dated by TCRdb to 2020 to 2022). Preparation of the library involved 5' RACE. TCRdb shows the sequencer as NextSeq 500. TCRdb's own reprocessing of the public reads used fastp at Q25 and MiXCR and kept productive beta chains. Identical CDR3 protein sequences are pooled into one entry, listed with their most common genes and DNA. The sample yields approximately 60,000 distinct CDR3 sequences; approximately 8.8% were counted once. Around 15% of the sample comes from the top ten. The sequencing used whole blood, collected at baseline. The receptors were sampled from an adult who was a healthcare worker with PCR-confirmed SARS-CoV-2 infection or an uninfected control (not recorded which).

This clonotype was seen a handful of times. The chain carries TRBV20-1 and TRBJ1-2; no clear D gene. The CDR3 runs 12 residues. V was trimmed by 6 bases and J by 2 bases, leaving 10 bases between them. The germline gives CDR1 DFQATT, CDR2 SNEGSKA (reference sequence). The CDR3 nucleotides are TGCAGTGCACAGACCGAGAACTATGGCTACACCTTC. Its protein product is CSAQTENYGYTF.

The chain recombines TRBV6-2 or TRBV6-3 with TRBJ2-3, with 7 bases lining up with TRBD2. The germline V gene has CDR1 MNHEY and CDR2 SVGEGT. V shed 5 bases, J shed 6 bases, and the junction held 5 bases outside the gene matches. The length of the CDR3 is 13 residues. The DNA for the CDR3 is TGTGCCAGCAGTGATGTGCGGGGGGATACGCAGTATTTT. Encoded protein: CASSDVRGDTQYF.

The table lists this clonotype with a count of one. This rearrangement joins TRBV5-1 to TRBJ2-5; 12 bases are shared with TRBD2. V lost 8 bases and J lost 4; bases outside the gene matches: 6. Per germline, CDR1 SGHRS and CDR2 YFSETQ. This CDR3 is built from 14 residues. CDR3 nucleotide sequence: TGCGCCAGTTCTCCGGGACTAGCGGGAGAGACCCAGTACTTC. Translated: CASSPGLAGETQYF.